This T cell receptor (beta chain) was sequenced in a study of T cells after yellow fever vaccination. General study findings and limits: Most clones from primary vaccination were detected again post-booster (roughly 96% CD4, 88% CD8).

TCRdb re-called the 5' RACE reads with MiXCR, one entry per CDR3 protein. The sample lists 550,000 or so distinct CDR3 sequences, about 19% seen once, with roughly an eighth in the top ten. As for this clonotype: What it binds is not known.

Germline V gene sequence: CDR1 MGHDK, CDR2 SYGVNS. The CDR3 has 16 residues. Trimming left V 3 bases short and J 3 bases short, with 18 bases between. The receptor comes from a man aged 25-45 years who received the YFV17D yellow fever vaccine. The rearrangement links TRBV25-1 to TRBJ2-7, with D perhaps assigned TRBD1 or TRBD2 (5 bases each). The sample consisted of PBMCs, taken 15 days after the yellow fever booster vaccination. The CDR3 is CASSESAYGARYEQYF. The DNA for the CDR3 is TGTGCCAGCAGTGAGTCGGCTTACGGGGCACGCTACGAGCAGTACTTC.